This record covers a single T cell receptor (beta chain). Which antigen it targets is not known. Per-nucleotide qualities are absent, and no much larger clonotype sits a single base away. This sample was included in a study of blood T cell repertoires in COVID-19 (TCRdb year 2020). Study-wide context: Samples from collaborators originated in the United States, Italy and Spain and spanned both the acute and convalescent phases of COVID-19. The repertoires were released in a freely available public database meant as a resource for research on the immune response to SARS-CoV-2. A de-identified subject ID, COVID-19 status, age in years and sex were almost always included in the sample metadata. HLA class I and class II types, where available, came from metadata supplied by the sample provider rather than from assay-based typing. The material from the prospective study consisted of cDNA or gDNA derived from T cells, B-cell-depleted T cells, or PBMCs. The dataset comprised deeply sampled blood TCRbeta repertoires from subjects exposed to, actively infected with, or recovered from COVID-19. The samples were drawn from the first 160 participants of the ongoing ImmuneRACE study and from 950 to 1,500 subjects provided by 6 global collaborators.

What the research found in general, with its limitations: The quantity of clinical and demographic metadata differed by source and by participant and was supplied without curation.

TCRbeta CDR3 regions were amplified from genomic DNA using the immunoSEQ Assay, a bias-controlled multiplex PCR. For the original study's pipeline: Nucleated cell counts per sample were estimated from amplification of reference gene primers within the assay. Sequence reads were collapsed and filtered to measure the absolute abundance of every unique TCRbeta CDR3 rearrangement. Productive Simpson clonality was computed per sample as the square root of Simpson's diversity index over productive rearrangements. TCRdb's version of the immuneACCESS table is confined to in-frame rearrangements and falls short of the full clone set. An unresolved V gene accounts for under half of the shortfall where checked; the remainder is of unknown origin. The D gene and trimming were derived from the DNA, and the V and J assignments and clone size from that table. The sample table shows around 300,000 clones, and 90% are seen once. Clones ranked in the top ten supply less than 3.5% of the sample.

At one collaborating source in Seattle, patients were enrolled during active infection and were followed longitudinally through the course of disease. Whole blood was collected in K2EDTA tubes by collaborating institutions according to the institutions' own protocols. For TCRbeta analysis, collaborators shipped samples as frozen whole blood, isolated PBMCs, or DNA extracted from either of those sample types. The germline ends are 10 bases apart after V is trimmed by 0 bases and J by 2 bases. For CDR1 and CDR2, the germline V gene lists SGDLS and YYNGEE. From its cysteine to its phenylalanine, the CDR3 spans 15 amino acids. Only CDR3 DNA remains: 45 bases, in frame from the first base.

The chain couples TRBV9 to TRBJ2-3, with a weak D call of TRBD2 (5 bases match). The sample was peripheral blood. The receptor comes from a woman aged 25 to 39 with COVID-19, enrolled during active disease. The CDR3 reads as follows: CASSVGVGVTDTQYF. The DNA sequence is TGTGCCAGCAGCGTAGGGGTGGGAGTCACAGATACGCAGTATTTT.